A single sample is the source of the 7 T cell receptor beta chains below, sequenced in a study of early T cells in non-severe SARS-CoV-2 infection (dated by TCRdb to 2020 to 2023). The receptor library was made with 5' RACE. For sequencing, a NextSeq 500 was employed. The public reads were reanalyzed by TCRdb: fastp trimming at Q25, MiXCR alignment, in-frame beta chains only. Every CDR3 protein is listed once, alongside the most common genes and DNA of its rows. The sample table holds about 49,000 distinct CDR3 sequences, of which around 4.6% were seen once. Around 6% of the sample is taken by the ten largest. The specimen was whole blood. The receptors here all came from an adult who was a healthcare worker with PCR-confirmed SARS-CoV-2 infection or an uninfected control (not recorded which).

This clonotype was detected many times. V is TRBV7-9 and J is TRBJ1-2; D is undetermined. Germline lookup yields CDR1 SEHNR and CDR2 FQNEAQ (reference sequence). This CDR3 comprises 11 residues. Trimming removed 2 bases at V and 6 bases at J, with 4 bases between. CDR3 sequence (DNA): TGTGCCAGCAGCTTAACCGATGGCTACACCTTC. It yields the protein CASSLTDGYTF.

The chain carries TRBV7-8 and TRBJ2-2; D is perhaps TRBD1 (6 bases). Trimming pared 6 bases from V and 4 bases from J, leaving 24 bases between. Germline V CDR1 and CDR2: SGHVS, FQNEAQ. The length of the CDR3 is 18 residues. The CDR3 spells CASSLRWGLNTATGELFF. DNA for the CDR3: TGTGCCAGCAGTCTTAGATGGGGGCTTAACACGGCCACCGGGGAGCTGTTTTTT. The variable domain in full, completed from reference TRBV7-8 and TRBJ2-2, reads GAGVSQSPRYKVAKRGQDVALRCDPISGHVSLFWYQQALGQGPEFLTYFQNEAQLDKSGLPSDRFFAERPEGSVSTLKIQRTQQEDSAVYLCASSLRWGLNTATGELFFGEGSRLTVL.

This clonotype was counted at least ten times. The chain is built from TRBV6-2 or TRBV6-3 and TRBJ2-6; D ambiguous. CDR1 and CDR2 (germline): MNHEY, SVGEGT. The CDR3 extends over 18 amino acids. V dropped 6 bases and J dropped 4 bases, with 22 bases sitting between them. The CDR3: CASSKGPPNGSGANVLTF. The CDR3 DNA sequence: TGTGCCAGCAGCAAAGGGCCCCCCAACGGTTCCGGGGCCAACGTCCTGACTTTC.

The chain employs TRBV4-3 and TRBJ2-3, with D perhaps given as TRBD1 or TRBD2 (5 bases each). Trimming removed 0 bases from V and 1 base from J, with 11 bases in between. The CDR3 has 16 amino acids. Germline-derived CDR1 and CDR2 are LGHNA and YSLEER. Here the CDR3 DNA reads TGCGCCAGCAGCCAAGATTTGAGGGACGGCACAGATACGCAGTATTTT. This sequence encodes CASSQDLRDGTDTQYF.

The rearrangement links TRBV20-1 to TRBJ2-3; no clear D gene. V was pared by 0 bases and J by 5 bases, with 15 bases between. Germline V gene lookup returns CDR1 DFQATT and CDR2 SNEGSKA (reference sequence). This CDR3 has 15 amino acids. CDR3 nucleotides: TGCAGTGCTAGAGATCTAGGCCGAGTGGGAGATACGCAGTATTTT. Translated, it gives CSARDLGRVGDTQYF.

This clonotype came up many times. V usage is TRBV5-4 and J usage is TRBJ2-3; D uncertain. Germline CDR1 reads SGHNT; CDR2 reads YYREEE (reference sequence). V was cut by 4 bases and J by 4 bases, with 10 bases left in between. This CDR3 region has 13 residues. CDR3 in DNA: TGTGCCAGCAGCCCCCCCAATGCAGATACGCAGTATTTT. The encoded protein is CASSPPNADTQYF.

This clonotype came up a few times. The genes are TRBV4-1 and TRBJ1-1; D might be TRBD1 (5 bases). V was shortened by 4 bases and J by 3 bases, with 9 bases between the two germline ends. This CDR3 has 13 residues. Germline-derived CDR1 and CDR2 are MGHRA and YSYEKL. The CDR3: CASSPQTDTEAFF. CDR3 nucleotide sequence: TGCGCCAGCAGCCCACAGACAGACACTGAAGCTTTCTTT.